The rows below give T cell receptor beta chains drawn from one sample of a study of T cells in Graves' hyperthyroidism and ophthalmopathy. TCRdb passed the multiplex PCR reads through MiXCR, listing each CDR3 protein once. The data contain 300,000 to 400,000 distinct CDR3 sequences, about 15% of them seen just once; the ten biggest clones take up approximately 10%. The sequencing sample was made of blood. These receptors were collected from a woman aged 60-75 years with Graves' hyperthyroidism. CDR3s include the opening cysteine and the closing phenylalanine or tryptophan. A D gene is named only where the DNA matches it firmly. Clone size is given for some rows only: seen once, a few or many times, or a class if the clone is expanded.

clone_size	v_call	d_call	j_call	cdr3_aa
many	TRBV10-1	TRBD1	TRBJ1-1	CASSGGTGGPMNTEAFF
few	TRBV20-1	TRBD1	TRBJ2-5	CSASHRGAQYF
few	TRBV29-1	-	TRBJ2-2	CSVVVGGADGELFF
-	TRBV7-9	TRBD1	TRBJ2-5	CASSYYRGQETQYF
few	TRBV19	-	TRBJ2-3	CASKGTSTDTQYF
-	TRBV7-3	-	TRBJ2-7	CASSPSGAQTYEQYF
few	TRBV3-1	TRBD2	TRBJ2-1	CASSQDVGLADNEQFF
-	TRBV6-1	-	TRBJ2-7	CASSEGGVQYF
-	TRBV6-5	-	TRBJ2-7	CASSYSTLVAYEQYF
few	TRBV19	TRBD2	TRBJ2-3	CASSSGSPDTQYF
-	TRBV18	TRBD1	TRBJ1-5	CASSPTGGRNQPQHF
few	TRBV5-1	-	TRBJ1-4	CASSSRTSVNEKLFF
-	TRBV10-3	-	TRBJ1-1	CAIKPGDTEAFF
-	TRBV10-3	-	TRBJ2-1	CAISVDRNEQFF
many	TRBV15	TRBD2	TRBJ2-1	CATSRRAGGGSDEQFF
few	TRBV15	TRBD1	TRBJ1-2	CATSRELGDSYGYTF
many	TRBV20-1	-	TRBJ2-1	CSASPGPENEQFF
-	TRBV20-1	TRBD2	TRBJ2-1	CSAPPAGGGVNEQFF
many	TRBV5-1	TRBD1	TRBJ1-4	CASSATTGVEKLFF
-	TRBV7-8	-	TRBJ2-3	CASSIPGPAGDTQYF
many	TRBV10-3	TRBD1	TRBJ1-1	CAISESGGAEAFF
many	TRBV30	-	TRBJ1-1	CAWIRWFDWAFF
-	TRBV29-1	-	TRBJ1-2	CSVGSHQGNGYTF
many	TRBV7-9	-	TRBJ2-3	CASSPEPGADTQYF
many	TRBV28	-	TRBJ2-3	CASSLMGDTQYF
many	TRBV28	-	TRBJ1-2	CASTPQGTYGYTF
many	TRBV25-1	-	TRBJ2-2	CASSEPITGELFF
many	TRBV12-3/TRBV12-4	-	TRBJ2-7	CASSPARRALWEQYF
many	TRBV10-1	-	TRBJ2-3	CASSEAGPDTQYF
-	TRBV29-1	-	TRBJ1-1	CTKRGRSLRAFF
-	TRBV28	-	TRBJ2-3	CASSLIGEGVDTQYF
-	TRBV7-3	-	TRBJ2-2	CASSPGVTGELFF
many	TRBV18	-	TRBJ2-3	CASSPQYSTDTQYF
many	TRBV7-3	-	TRBJ2-1	CASSPRGGGDNEQFF
-	TRBV29-1	TRBD2	TRBJ2-2	CSVGGGLEITGELFF
-	TRBV9	-	TRBJ2-5	CASSVVGAAQETQYF
few	TRBV20-1	TRBD2	TRBJ2-3	CSARGLAGDADTQYF
many	TRBV12-3/TRBV12-4	TRBD2	TRBJ2-5	CASSLMGPGVDMAGDYSETQYF
-	TRBV20-1	-	TRBJ2-5	CSARAPASQDETQYF
many	TRBV19	-	TRBJ1-5	CASSSGGFQPQHF
many	TRBV2	-	TRBJ2-3	CASRFARDEGTDTQYF
-	TRBV20-1	TRBD2	TRBJ2-3	CSARVRGSGSSTDTQYF
many	TRBV27	-	TRBJ2-3	CASSPGGSLPTQYF
-	TRBV9	TRBD1	TRBJ2-1	CASSRGQGMGNEQFF
many	TRBV3-1	-	TRBJ1-1	CASSLRTVNTEAFF
many	TRBV5-1	-	TRBJ1-2	CASSLAGETYYGYTF
-	TRBV6-2/TRBV6-3	-	TRBJ2-4	CAGPGGLGAGVPKNIQYF
many	TRBV2	-	TRBJ2-5	CASSDGMEETQYF
few	TRBV12-3/TRBV12-4	TRBD2	TRBJ2-5	CAIPPREKSETQYF
-	TRBV29-1	TRBD1	TRBJ2-7	CSVVTRNRDRGSYEQYF
many	TRBV15	TRBD1	TRBJ1-4	CATSPRTGPEKLFF